One sample yielded the 25 T cell receptor beta chains listed below, sequenced in a study of OX40 agonist ivuxolimab in advanced cancers. To prepare the library, the immunoSEQ multiplex PCR assay was applied. Entries here come from immuneACCESS through TCRdb and include only in-frame sequences with V and J called. Some clones fail to appear in such tables; in the studies checked, an unresolved V gene covers under half of the shortfall, and the cause of the remainder is unknown. In this sample the table shows under 95,000 clones, over 90% of which occur a single time. The ten largest clonotypes hold about 6.4% of the sample. Material: CD4+ or CD8+ T cells sorted from blood, obtained in a trial of the OX40 agonist ivuxolimab. The receptors were gathered from an adult with an advanced solid tumor such as melanoma, head and neck, liver or kidney cancer.

This sequence joins TRBV5-6 and TRBJ2-3, with a weak D call TRBD1 (5 bases). Germline loops: CDR1 SGHDT, CDR2 YYEEEE. V was pared by 1 base and J by 2 bases, with 11 bases between. This CDR3 region has 15 residues. Here the CDR3 reads CASSLTPGNTDTQYF. The CDR3 bases are TGTGCCAGCAGCTTGACGCCAGGGAACACAGATACGCAGTATTTT.

The rearrangement joins TRBV7-2 to TRBJ2-5; 12 bases fit TRBD1. CDR1 and CDR2 from the germline V gene are SGHTA and FQGNSA. The CDR3 consists of 15 residues. V trimming: 0 bases; J trimming: 5 bases; junction bases outside the gene matches: 1. CDR3 sequence: CASSLAGTGGETQYF. The CDR3 nucleotides read TGTGCCAGCAGCTTAGCCGGGACAGGGGGCGAGACCCAGTACTTC.

Written as DNA, the CDR3 is TGTGCCAGCAGCCAAGAACGGTCCGGGAAGATCCACAATGAGCAGTTCTTC. Encoded protein: CASSQERSGKIHNEQFF. The genes are TRBV14 and TRBJ2-1, with TRBD2 as a possible D gene (5 bases). Germline V gene sequence: CDR1 SGHDN, CDR2 FVKESK. Trimming cost V 0 bases and J 5 bases, with 17 bases left between them. The CDR3 consists of 17 residues.

V is TRBV14 and J is TRBJ2-1; 7 nucleotides match TRBD2. V trimming: 3 bases; J trimming: 1 base; junction bases outside the gene matches: 3. The length of the CDR3 is 15 residues. CDR1 and CDR2 (germline): SGHDN, FVKESK. CDR3 residues: CASSHLAVSYNEQFF. CDR3 sequence (DNA): TGTGCCAGCAGCCATCTAGCGGTATCCTACAATGAGCAGTTCTTC.

The chain joins TRBV9 to TRBJ2-6; TRBD1 is a possible D gene (6 bases). The CDR3 runs to 15 residues. CDR1 SGDLS and CDR2 YYNGEE come from the germline V gene. With 5 bases removed from V and 2 bases from J, the gap between germline ends came to 11 bases. CDR3: CASSQTGAGANVLTF. The CDR3 nucleotides read TGTGCCAGCAGTCAGACAGGAGCTGGGGCCAACGTCCTGACTTTC.

In regard to this clone: Other DNA variants within this sample encode the same CDR3. The V call is TRBV4-1, the J call TRBJ2-7; D unclear. Trimming removed 0 bases from V and 0 bases from J, with 9 bases in between. The length of the CDR3 is 15 residues. The germline V gene encodes CDR1 MGHRA and CDR2 YSYEKL. The CDR3 region has the DNA TGCGCCAGCAGCCAAGAGTCCGCGAGCTCCTACGAGCAGTACTTC. It codes for CASSQESASSYEQYF.

The V and J genes are TRBV10-3 and TRBJ2-1; D remains ambiguous. The CDR3 spans 14 residues. V was pared by 5 bases and J by 0 bases, with 8 bases between. Germline values: CDR1 ENHRY, CDR2 SYGVKD. CDR3 in DNA: TGTGCCATCAGTAATATCAGCTCCTACAATGAGCAGTTCTTC. It encodes CAISNISSYNEQFF.

The chain carries TRBV7-3 and TRBJ2-7, with D perhaps assigned TRBD1 or TRBD2 (10 bases each). This CDR3 has 20 residues. Trimming took 2 bases from V and 5 from J, leaving 31 bases between them. CDR1 and CDR2 (germline): SGHTA, FQGTGA. The CDR3 DNA reads TGTGCCAGCAGCTTACCCGGACAGGGGGAATTTCGGCTAGCGGGAGACGAGCAGTACTTC. This codes for CASSLPGQGEFRLAGDEQYF.

This rearrangement joins TRBV19 to TRBJ2-7, with 7 positions matching TRBD2. Germline CDR1 is LNHDA and CDR2 is SQIVND (reference sequence). CDR3 length: 14 residues. V lost 1 base to trimming and J lost 5 bases; unmatched junction nucleotides: 5. In DNA form, the CDR3 reads TGTGCCAGTAGTATAGTACTAGCGAGCCACGAGCAGTACTTC. Translation: CASSIVLASHEQYF.

The J gene is TRBJ2-1, the V gene TRBV5-8, with 8 bases matching TRBD2. J lost 10 bases, V lost 7 bases, and 4 bases had no gene match. The CDR3 spans 11 residues. Germline CDR1 and CDR2: SGHTS and YDEGEE. The CDR3 loop reads CASPGGVEQFF. Here the CDR3 DNA reads TGTGCCAGCCCCGGGGGGGTCGAGCAGTTCTTC.

The rearrangement links TRBV11-2 to TRBJ1-2; TRBD1 matches 8 bases. This CDR3 is 18 amino acids long. Trimming at V came to 3 bases and at J to 3 bases, leaving 15 bases not matched to a gene. The germline V gene encodes CDR1 SGHAT and CDR2 FQNNGV. The CDR3 region is CASSFWSGPEDRDYGYTF. CDR3 in DNA: TGTGCCAGCAGCTTCTGGTCGGGGCCCGAGGACAGGGACTATGGCTACACCTTC.

The chain recombines TRBV7-8 with TRBJ2-7, with TRBD2 identical over 7 bases. CDR1 is SGHVS, CDR2 FQNEAQ, per germline. The trim removed 2 bases at V and 1 base at J, leaving 5 bases unmatched. The CDR3 is 15 residues long. CDR3 coding DNA: TGTGCCAGCAGCTTATTTGGGCGGGAGTCCTACGAGCAGTACTTC. It yields the protein CASSLFGRESYEQYF.

The V and J genes are TRBV29-1 and TRBJ2-7, with 9 bases identical to TRBD1. The J segment lost 3 bases and the V segment lost 0 bases, leaving 0 bases of the junction unmatched. CDR1 is SQVTM, CDR2 ANQGSEA, per germline. The CDR3 sequence is 13 residues long. The CDR3 protein is CSVEEDRGYEQYF. CDR3 nucleotide sequence: TGCAGCGTTGAAGAGGACAGGGGCTACGAGCAGTACTTC.

This sequence joins TRBV13 and TRBJ2-3, with D hard to call. This CDR3 spans 13 amino acids. Trimming cost V 1 base and J 2 bases, with 4 bases left between them. CDR1 and CDR2 from the germline V gene are PRHDT and FYEKMQ (reference sequence). The CDR3 coding sequence is TGTGCCAGCAGCTTAGAGGACACAGATACGCAGTATTTT. Residues: CASSLEDTDTQYF.

The CDR3 here is CASSLNNNEQFF. For the CDR3, the DNA is TGTGCCAGCAGCTTAAACAACAATGAGCAGTTCTTC. V gene TRBV7-2 combines with J gene TRBJ2-1; the D is unclear. The CDR3 extends over 12 amino acids. Germline CDR1 and CDR2: SGHTA and FQGNSA. V lost 2 bases, J lost 5 bases, and 4 bases lay in between.

The J gene is TRBJ2-5, the V gene TRBV7-2; TRBD2 agrees at 9 bases. Trimming cost V 2 bases and J 5 bases; bases outside gene matches: 6. The CDR3 has 15 amino acids. Looked up from germline, CDR1 is SGHTA and CDR2 is FQGNSA. CDR3 DNA: TGTGCCAGCAGCTTAACTAGCGGGTCAGTGGAGACCCAGTACTTC. This encodes CASSLTSGSVETQYF.

The gene calls are TRBV4-1 and TRBJ2-5; maybe TRBD2 (5 bases). V lost 1 base, J lost 4 bases, and 10 bases lay in between. The CDR3 is 14 amino acids. Germline CDR1 reads MGHRA; CDR2 reads YSYEKL. The CDR3 nucleotides are TGCGCCAGCAGCCAAGCGGGGTTCCCAGAGACCCAGTACTTC. Encoded protein: CASSQAGFPETQYF.

This chain connects TRBV7-9 to TRBJ1-1; maybe TRBD1 (5 bases). Germline V gene sequence: CDR1 SEHNR, CDR2 FQNEAQ (reference sequence). V lost 1 base and J 11 bases, leaving 23 bases between the germline ends. The length of the CDR3 is 16 residues. The CDR3 is CASSLGGDAQRRGAFF. CDR3 DNA: TGTGCCAGCAGCTTAGGAGGGGACGCGCAACGTAGAGGGGCTTTCTTT.

This clone was seen only once. V is TRBV9 and J is TRBJ2-5; the match to TRBD2 covers 8 bases. Germline V gene data show CDR1 as SGDLS and CDR2 as YYNGEE. The CDR3 has 16 residues. With 6 bases clipped from V and 4 bases from J, the junction kept 14 bases outside the gene matches. The CDR3 sequence: CASTSRTGLVGETQYF. The CDR3, as DNA: TGTGCCAGCACCTCAAGAACGGGACTAGTAGGAGAGACCCAGTACTTC. Drawing the rest from reference TRBV9 and TRBJ2-5, the complete variable domain is DSGVTQTPKHLITATGQRVTLRCSPRSGDLSVYWYQQSLDQGLQFLIQYYNGEERAKGNILERFSAQQFPDLHSELNLSSLELGDSALYFCASTSRTGLVGETQYFGPGTRLLVL.

This rearrangement joins TRBV19 to TRBJ2-1; perhaps TRBD2 as D (6 bases). Trimming stripped 0 bases from V and 1 base from J, with 13 bases between. CDR1 is LNHDA and CDR2 is SQIVND in the germline V gene (reference sequence). The CDR3 sequence is 17 residues long. The DNA for the CDR3 is TGTGCCAGTAGTATAGAGGCGGGACTTGGGTCCTACAATGAGCAGTTCTTC. It is translated as CASSIEAGLGSYNEQFF.

This rearrangement joins TRBV19 to TRBJ1-5; D is uncertain. Germline V gene sequence: CDR1 LNHDA, CDR2 SQIVND (reference sequence). The CDR3 contains 15 residues. V lost 0 bases and J lost 9, with 15 bases in between. CDR3 sequence reads: CASSIDLSGLRPQHF. The CDR3 DNA is TGTGCCAGTAGTATAGATCTATCGGGGTTGAGGCCCCAGCATTTT. Together with reference TRBV19 and TRBJ1-5, the CDR3 gives the full variable domain: DGGITQSPKYLFRKEGQNVTLSCEQNLNHDAMYWYRQDPGQGLRLIYYSQIVNDFQKGDIAEGYSVSREKKESFPLTVTSAQKNPTAFYLCASSIDLSGLRPQHFGDGTRLSIL.

V and J are TRBV28 and TRBJ2-7, with TRBD1 as a possible D gene (5 bases). V lost 3 bases to trimming and J lost 1 base, with 10 bases between them. Germline V lookup: CDR1 MDHEN, CDR2 SYDVKM. The CDR3 spans 14 residues. This CDR3 reads CASSFQGQSYEQYF. The CDR3 bases are TGTGCCAGCAGTTTTCAGGGTCAATCCTACGAGCAGTACTTC.

As for this clone: This sequence may be a read error, since a much larger clone differs from it by one base. The V and J genes are TRBV5-1 and TRBJ1-6; 10 bases are shared with TRBD1. CDR1 and CDR2 from the germline V gene are SGHRS and YFSETQ. This CDR3 region has 14 residues. The DNA of the CDR3 is TGCGTCAGCAGTGACAGGGGGCTGGGATCACCCCTCCACTTT. This translates into CVSSDRGLGSPLHF.

This clone was counted once. This rearrangement joins TRBV4-1 to TRBJ1-3, with 7 nucleotides matching TRBD1. Germline V lookup: CDR1 MGHRA, CDR2 YSYEKL. J gave up 0 bases and V 0 bases, and 2 bases lay outside the gene matches. This CDR3 has 16 residues. CDR3 bases: TGCGCCAGCAGCCAAGAGAGGGGGCTCTCTGGAAACACCATATATTTT. Encoded protein: CASSQERGLSGNTIYF.

The rearrangement links TRBV11-3 to TRBJ1-1; D unresolved. The CDR3 is made up of 14 amino acids. With 3 bases removed from V and 4 bases from J, the gap between germline ends came to 12 bases. CDR1 and CDR2 from the germline V gene are SGHNT and YENEEA. CDR3 DNA sequence: TGTGCCAGCAGCTTTACTTCCCGGAGCACTGAAGCTTTCTTT. This gives the protein CASSFTSRSTEAFF.